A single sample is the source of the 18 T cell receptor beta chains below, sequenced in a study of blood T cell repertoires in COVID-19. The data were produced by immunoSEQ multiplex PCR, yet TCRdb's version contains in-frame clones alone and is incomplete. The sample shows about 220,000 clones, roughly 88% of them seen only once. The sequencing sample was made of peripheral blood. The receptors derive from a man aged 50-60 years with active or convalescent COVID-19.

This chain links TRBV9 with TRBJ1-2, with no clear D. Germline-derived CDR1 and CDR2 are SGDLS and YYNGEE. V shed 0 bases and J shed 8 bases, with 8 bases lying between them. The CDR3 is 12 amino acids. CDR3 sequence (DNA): TGTGCCAGCAGCGTAGTGGGCAGCGGCTACACCTTC. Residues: CASSVVGSGYTF.

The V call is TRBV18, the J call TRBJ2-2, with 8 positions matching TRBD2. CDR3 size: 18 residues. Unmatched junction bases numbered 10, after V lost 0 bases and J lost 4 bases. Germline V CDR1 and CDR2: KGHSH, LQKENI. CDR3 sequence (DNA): TGTGCCAGCTCACCACCCCCCGGGAGGGCGCCGGGCACCGGGGAGCTGTTTTTT. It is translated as CASSPPPGRAPGTGELFF.

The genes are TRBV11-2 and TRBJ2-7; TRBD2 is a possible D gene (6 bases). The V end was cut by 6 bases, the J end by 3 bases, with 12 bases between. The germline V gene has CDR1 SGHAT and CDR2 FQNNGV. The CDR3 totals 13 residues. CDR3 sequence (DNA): TGTGCCAGCAGTCCGGGACTCCGCTACGAGCAGTACGTC. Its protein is CASSPGLRYEQYV.

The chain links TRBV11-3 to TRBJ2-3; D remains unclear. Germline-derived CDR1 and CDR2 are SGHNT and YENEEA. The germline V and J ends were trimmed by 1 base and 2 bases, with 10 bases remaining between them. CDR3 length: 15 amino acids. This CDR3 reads CASSLGIGTTDTQYF. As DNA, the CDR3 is TGTGCCAGCAGCTTAGGCATCGGTACCACAGATACGCAGTATTTT. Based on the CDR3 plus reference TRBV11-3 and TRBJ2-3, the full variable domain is EAGVVQSPRYKIIEKKQPVAFWCNPISGHNTLYWYLQNLGQGPELLIRYENEEAVDDSQLPKDRFSAERLKGVDSTLKIQPAELGDSAVYLCASSLGIGTTDTQYFGPGTRLTVL.

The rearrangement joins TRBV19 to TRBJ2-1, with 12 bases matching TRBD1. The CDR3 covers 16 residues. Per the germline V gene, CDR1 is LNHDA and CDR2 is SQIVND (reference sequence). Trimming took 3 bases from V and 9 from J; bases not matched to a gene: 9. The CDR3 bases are TGTGCCAGTAGTATTTTACCGGGACAGGGGGCGAGTGAGCAGTTCTTC. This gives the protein CASSILPGQGASEQFF.

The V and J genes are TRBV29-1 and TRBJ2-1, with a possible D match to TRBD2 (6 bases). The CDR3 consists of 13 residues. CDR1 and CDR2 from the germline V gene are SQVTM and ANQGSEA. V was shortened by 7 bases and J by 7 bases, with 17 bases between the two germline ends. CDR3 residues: CSGLTGTWNEQFF. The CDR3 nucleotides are TGCAGCGGACTCACCGGGACTTGGAATGAGCAGTTCTTC.

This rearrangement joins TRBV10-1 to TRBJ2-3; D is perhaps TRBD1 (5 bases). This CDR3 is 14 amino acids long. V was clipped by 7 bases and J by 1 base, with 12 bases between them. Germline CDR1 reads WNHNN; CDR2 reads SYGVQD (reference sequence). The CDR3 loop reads CASIRGRCTDTQYF. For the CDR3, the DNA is TGCGCCAGCATAAGGGGCAGGTGCACAGATACGCAGTATTTT.

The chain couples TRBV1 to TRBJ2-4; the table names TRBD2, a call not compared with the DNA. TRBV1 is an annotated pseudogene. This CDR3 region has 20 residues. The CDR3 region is CTSSFPGTSGRTGAKNIQYF. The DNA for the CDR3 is TGCACCAGCAGCTTTCCTGGGACTAGCGGGAGGACGGGAGCCAAAAACATTCAGTACTTC.

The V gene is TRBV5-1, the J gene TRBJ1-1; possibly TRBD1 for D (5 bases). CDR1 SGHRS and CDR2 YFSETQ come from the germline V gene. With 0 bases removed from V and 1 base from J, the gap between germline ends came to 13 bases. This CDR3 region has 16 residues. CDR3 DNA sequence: TGCGCCAGCAGCTTGGCCCCCACAGGAGCGAACACTGAAGCTTTCTTT. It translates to CASSLAPTGANTEAFF.

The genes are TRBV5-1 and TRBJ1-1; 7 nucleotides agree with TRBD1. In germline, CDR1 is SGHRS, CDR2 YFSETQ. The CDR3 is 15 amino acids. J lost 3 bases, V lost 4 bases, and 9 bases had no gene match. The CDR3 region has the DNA TGCGCCAGCAGCACGCTCGGGACAGAGCACACTGAAGCTTTCTTT. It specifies CASSTLGTEHTEAFF.

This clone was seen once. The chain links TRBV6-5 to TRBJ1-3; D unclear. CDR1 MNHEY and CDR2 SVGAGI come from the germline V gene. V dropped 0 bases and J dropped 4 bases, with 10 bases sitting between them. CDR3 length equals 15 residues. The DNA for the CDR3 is TGTGCCAGCAGTTACTCGACCGGGGTAGGAAACACCATATATTTT. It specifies CASSYSTGVGNTIYF.

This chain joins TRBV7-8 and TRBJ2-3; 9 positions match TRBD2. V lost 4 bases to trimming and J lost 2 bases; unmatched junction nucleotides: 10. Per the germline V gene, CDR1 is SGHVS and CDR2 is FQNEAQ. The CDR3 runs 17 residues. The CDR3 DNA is TGTGCCAGCAGCTCCTCCGGGACTAGCCTAAACACAGATACGCAGTATTTT. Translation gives CASSSSGTSLNTDTQYF.

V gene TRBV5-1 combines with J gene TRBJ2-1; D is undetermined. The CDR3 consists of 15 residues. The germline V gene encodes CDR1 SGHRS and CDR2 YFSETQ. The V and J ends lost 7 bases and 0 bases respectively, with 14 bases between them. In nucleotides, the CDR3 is TGCGCCAGCCGCGACTCCCAACTCTCCTACAATGAGCAGTTCTTC. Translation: CASRDSQLSYNEQFF.

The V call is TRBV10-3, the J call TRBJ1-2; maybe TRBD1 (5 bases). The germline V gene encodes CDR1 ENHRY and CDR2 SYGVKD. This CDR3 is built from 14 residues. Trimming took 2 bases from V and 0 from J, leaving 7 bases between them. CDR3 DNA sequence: TGTGCCATCAGTGAGCGGGGGTCTAACTATGGCTACACCTTC. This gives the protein CAISERGSNYGYTF.

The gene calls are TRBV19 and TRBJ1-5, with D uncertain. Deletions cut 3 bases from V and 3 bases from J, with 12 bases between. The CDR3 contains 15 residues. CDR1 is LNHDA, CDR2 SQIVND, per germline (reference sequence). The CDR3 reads CASSIMGVTNQPQHF. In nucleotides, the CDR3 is TGTGCCAGTAGTATTATGGGCGTTACCAATCAGCCCCAGCATTTT.

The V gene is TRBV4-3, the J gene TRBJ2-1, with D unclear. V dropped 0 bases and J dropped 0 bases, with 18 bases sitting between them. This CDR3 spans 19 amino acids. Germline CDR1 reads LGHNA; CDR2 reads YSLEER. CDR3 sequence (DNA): TGCGCCAGCAGCCAAGATGGAGAATTGTTATTAAGCTCCTACAATGAGCAGTTCTTC. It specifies CASSQDGELLLSSYNEQFF.

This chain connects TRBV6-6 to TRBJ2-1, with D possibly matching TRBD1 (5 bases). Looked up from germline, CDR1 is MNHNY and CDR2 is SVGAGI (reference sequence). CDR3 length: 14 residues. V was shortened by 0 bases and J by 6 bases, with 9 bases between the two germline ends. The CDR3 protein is CASSYSRQGNEQFF. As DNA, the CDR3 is TGTGCCAGCAGTTACTCGAGGCAGGGCAATGAGCAGTTCTTC.

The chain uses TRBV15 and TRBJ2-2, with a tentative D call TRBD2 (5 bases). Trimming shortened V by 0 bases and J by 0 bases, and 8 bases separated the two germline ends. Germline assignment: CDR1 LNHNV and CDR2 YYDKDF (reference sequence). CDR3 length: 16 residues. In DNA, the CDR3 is TGTGCCACCAGCAGAGAAACGGGGTCGAACACCGGGGAGCTGTTTTTT. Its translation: CATSRETGSNTGELFF. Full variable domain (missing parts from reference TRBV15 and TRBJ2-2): DAMVIQNPRYQVTQFGKPVTLSCSQTLNHNVMYWYQQKSSQAPKLLFHYYDKDFNNEADTPDNFQSRRPNTSFCFLDIRSPGLGDTAMYLCATSRETGSNTGELFFGEGSRLTVL.